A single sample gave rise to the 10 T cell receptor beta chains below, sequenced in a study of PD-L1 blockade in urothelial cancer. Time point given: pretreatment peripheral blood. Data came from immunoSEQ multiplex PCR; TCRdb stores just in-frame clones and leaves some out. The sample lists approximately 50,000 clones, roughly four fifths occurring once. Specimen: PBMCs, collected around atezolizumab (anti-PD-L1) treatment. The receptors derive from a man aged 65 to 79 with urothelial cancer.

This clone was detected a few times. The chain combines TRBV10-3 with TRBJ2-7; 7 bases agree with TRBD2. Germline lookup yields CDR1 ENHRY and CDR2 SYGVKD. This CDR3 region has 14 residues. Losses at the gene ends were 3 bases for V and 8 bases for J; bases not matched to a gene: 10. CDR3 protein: CAISDEAGKSKQYF. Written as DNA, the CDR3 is TGTGCCATCAGTGACGAAGCGGGGAAGTCCAAGCAGTACTTC.

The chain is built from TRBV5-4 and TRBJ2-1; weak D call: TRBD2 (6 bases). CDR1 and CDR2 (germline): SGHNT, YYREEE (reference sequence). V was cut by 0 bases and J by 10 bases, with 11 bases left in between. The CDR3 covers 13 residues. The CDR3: CASSLGGVGEQFF. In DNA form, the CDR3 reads TGTGCCAGCAGCTTGGGGGGGGTAGGGGAGCAGTTCTTC. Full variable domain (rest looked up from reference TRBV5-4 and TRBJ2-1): ETGVTQSPTHLIKTRGQQVTLRCSSQSGHNTVSWYQQALGQGPQFIFQYYREEENGRGNFPPRFSGLQFPNYSSELNVNALELDDSALYLCASSLGGVGEQFFGPGTRLTVL.

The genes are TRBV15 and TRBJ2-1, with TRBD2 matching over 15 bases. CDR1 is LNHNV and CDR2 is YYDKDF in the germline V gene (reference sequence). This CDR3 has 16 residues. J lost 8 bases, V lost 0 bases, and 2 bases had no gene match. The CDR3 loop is CATSREGLAGGHEQFF. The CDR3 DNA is TGTGCCACCAGCAGAGAAGGACTAGCGGGAGGGCATGAGCAGTTCTTC.

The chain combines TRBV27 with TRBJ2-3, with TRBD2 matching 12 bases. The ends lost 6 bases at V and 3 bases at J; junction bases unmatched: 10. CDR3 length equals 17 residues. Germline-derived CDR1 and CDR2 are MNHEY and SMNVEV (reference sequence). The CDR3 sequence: CASRPTSGSHRTDTQYF. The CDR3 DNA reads TGTGCCAGCAGGCCGACTAGCGGGAGCCACCGAACAGATACGCAGTATTTT.

CDR3 amino acids: CASPGQRPEQYF. The CDR3 DNA reads TGTGCCAGCCCCGGACAGCGTCCCGAGCAGTACTTC. This chain connects TRBV27 to TRBJ2-7; the D gene is possibly TRBD1 (6 bases). Trimming cost V 8 bases and J 6 bases, with 14 bases left between them. The CDR3 spans 12 residues. CDR1 is MNHEY, CDR2 SMNVEV, per germline (reference sequence).

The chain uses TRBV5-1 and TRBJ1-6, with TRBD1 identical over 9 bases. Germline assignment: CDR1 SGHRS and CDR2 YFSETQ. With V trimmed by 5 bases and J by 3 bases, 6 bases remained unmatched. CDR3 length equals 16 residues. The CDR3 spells CASSHRDRDYNSPLHF. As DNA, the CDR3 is TGCGCCAGCAGTCACCGGGACAGGGACTATAATTCACCCCTCCACTTT.

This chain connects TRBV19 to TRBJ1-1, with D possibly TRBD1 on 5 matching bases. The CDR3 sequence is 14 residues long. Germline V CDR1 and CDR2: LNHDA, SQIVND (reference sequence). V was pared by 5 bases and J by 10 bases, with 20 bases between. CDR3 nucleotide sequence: TGTGCCAGTAGTTCGGGGGGAGGCAGACGCGCAGCTTTCTTT. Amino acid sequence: CASSSGGGRRAAFF.

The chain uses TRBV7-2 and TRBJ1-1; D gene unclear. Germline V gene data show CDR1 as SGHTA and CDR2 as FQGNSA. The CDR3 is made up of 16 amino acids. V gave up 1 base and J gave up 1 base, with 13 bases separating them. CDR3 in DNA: TGTGCCAGCAGCTTAGACCCCGGGTTTTCGAACACTGAAGCTTTCTTT. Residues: CASSLDPGFSNTEAFF.

The CDR3 DNA reads as TGTGCCAGCACCGCGGACAGGGGGTACGAGCAGTACTTC. This encodes CASTADRGYEQYF. The chain employs TRBV2 and TRBJ2-7; the match to TRBD1 covers 10 bases. V lost 7 bases to trimming and J lost 4 bases; unmatched junction nucleotides: 4. Germline V CDR1 and CDR2: SNHLY, FYNNEI. The CDR3 runs to 13 residues.

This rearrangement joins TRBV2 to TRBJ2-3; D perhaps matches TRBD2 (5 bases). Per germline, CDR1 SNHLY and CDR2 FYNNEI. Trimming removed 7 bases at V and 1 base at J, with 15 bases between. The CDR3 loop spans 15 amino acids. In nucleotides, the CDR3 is TGTGCCAGCACCCGACGGGGTAGGGGCACAGATACGCAGTATTTT. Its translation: CASTRRGRGTDTQYF. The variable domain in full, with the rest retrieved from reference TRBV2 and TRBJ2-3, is EPEVTQTPSHQVTQMGQEVILRCVPISNHLYFYWYRQILGQKVEFLVSFYNNEISEKSEIFDDQFSVERPDGSNFTLKIRSTKLEDSAMYFCASTRRGRGTDTQYFGPGTRLTVL.